This T cell receptor (beta chain) was sequenced during a study of beta chain features in type 1 diabetes (dated by TCRdb to the late 2010s). Study-level background: Mean age, gender distribution, total cell number and subset yield were not different between patients and healthy donors. Naive and central memory subsets were obtained from all 28 donors, but regulatory and stem cell-like memory subsets were isolated from only 8 patients and roughly eight healthy donors. In the study, TCRB repertoires of sorted circulating CD4+ T cell subsets from recently diagnosed type 1 diabetes patients were compared with those of matched healthy donors. A total of 107,917,701 sorted cells were examined across all samples, and RNA yield correlated strongly with the number of cells per subset.

Trimmed from V: 3 bases; trimmed from J: 4 bases; junction bases lacking a gene match: 1. The CDR3 covers 14 residues, taking in both the cysteine and the phenylalanine. The only DNA kept is the CDR3, 42 bases in frame from the first base. In the germline V gene, CDR1 corresponds to KGHSH and CDR2 to LQKENI. Turning to this clone: Its cognate antigen has yet to be identified. Base qualities were left out, and no much larger clone turns up one base away.

Each donor gave one peripheral blood draw, roughly 0.11 L on average, collected into heparinised tubes. Using a panel that included CD45RO, CCR7, CD25, CD127, CD95 and CD27, naive, central memory, regulatory and stem cell-like memory CD4+ T cells were sorted on a BD FACSAria II. All sorted populations exceeded 98% purity. PBMCs were separated immediately by Lymphoprep density gradient centrifugation and were stained directly, without being cultured. So that batch effects would be minimized, each experiment stained and sorted samples in pairs, pairing one healthy donor with one patient. All of the isolated RNA was reverse transcribed with the High Capacity cDNA Reverse Transcription Kit, so expressed TCRB transcripts were sequenced. Naive, central memory and regulatory T cell samples underwent deep immunoSEQ sequencing, averaging about 3.57 million total reads per sample. After sorted cells were lysed in RLT buffer, RNA was extracted with DNase-treated RNeasy Micro or Mini kits, with the choice depending on cell number. Each cell subset was processed separately to prevent cross-contamination, with patient and healthy donor samples processed together. The immunoSEQ multiplex PCR was used to amplify TCRB sequences from cDNA, generating 87-bp fragments that spanned the CDR3 region. Amplicons were sequenced on the Illumina HiSeq platform. The authors' analysis ran thus. Synthetic template baselines were used to correct PCR bias computationally, reads within Hamming distance 2 were collapsed, and singletons that could not be merged were discarded. Reads were aligned to IMGT to assign V, D and J genes, CDR3 length, and insertions or deletions at six rearrangement sites. Within each subset, clonotype counts were normalized to the number of sorted cells before true diversity and Gini coefficients were calculated with the tcR R package. Repertoire sharing was quantified using the overlap coefficient calculated on TCRB nucleotide sequences. Here the immuneACCESS table is served through TCRdb, limited to in-frame sequences with V and J called. Missing clones are a known gap in these copies; in checked studies unresolved V genes cover under half, and the rest lacks a known reason. V and J calls and clone size are copied from that table; D and trimming were computed from the DNA. This sample is represented by 150,000 to 170,000 clones; under 13% of them were singletons. More than 0.4% of the sample is taken by the ten largest.

Beyond this particular receptor, the publication reports: Shorter templates might be favored by PCR, yet because patient and control samples were amplified and corrected together, any such skew would affect both groups equally. Fewer insertions and more nucleotide deletions at VDJ recombination sites were observed in patients with type 1 diabetes, implying thymic rearrangement abnormalities. Because cDNA rather than genomic DNA was sequenced, highly expressing activated cells could have been over-represented, although no difference in activation and CD3 levels was found between groups. A moderate but significant shortening of TCRB CDR3 length was observed in type 1 diabetes patients in all four CD4+ subsets. Naive, central memory and regulatory TCRB repertoires appeared to be more alike among patients than among healthy donors. Only small numbers of individuals were included in the HLA sub-analyses, which left unresolved whether HLA type had any influence on TCRB rearrangement.

The rearrangement joined TRBV18 to TRBJ1-4; TRBD1 agrees with 8 junctional bases. Input material: central memory CD4+ T cells from blood. The TCR sequence derives from a man between 25 and 39 years old with type 1 diabetes. The DNA reads as follows: TGTGCCAGCTCACCGGGACAGGTTAATGAAAAACTGTTTTTT. Translated, it reads CASSPGQVNEKLFF.